The 28 T cell receptor beta chains given below trace back to one sample, sequenced in a study of blood T cell repertoires in COVID-19. Repertoires were generated with immunoSEQ multiplex PCR, while TCRdb's copy carries only in-frame clones and drops some. The data contain under 300,000 clones, around four fifths of them singletons. The material sequenced was peripheral blood. Every receptor here comes from a woman aged 40 to 49 with active or convalescent COVID-19.

The CDR3 DNA sequence: TGTGCCTGGGGAGGACAGGGGGCGAGCGAGCAGTACTTC. It translates to CAWGGQGASEQYF. V gene TRBV30 combines with J gene TRBJ2-7; TRBD1 agrees at 11 bases. The junction had 6 bases not matched to a gene; V was cut back by 5 bases and J by 6 bases. Germline V gene lookup returns CDR1 GTSNPN and CDR2 SVGIG (reference sequence). The CDR3 is 13 residues long.

Turning to this clone: The junction differs from germline at one of its ends, possibly a read error. This CDR3 reads CASSPDRGGTDTQYF. CDR3 nucleotides: TGTGCTAGCAGCCCGGACAGGGGCGGCACAGATACGCAGTATTTT. The J gene is TRBJ2-3, the V gene TRBV7-7; 9 bases are a match to TRBD1. The germline gives CDR1 SSHAT, CDR2 FNYEAQ (reference sequence). This CDR3 spans 15 amino acids.

The gene calls are TRBV11-2 and TRBJ2-2; D is uncertain. The CDR3 has 15 residues. V was clipped by 4 bases and J by 6 bases, with 15 bases between them. Germline CDR1 reads SGHAT; CDR2 reads FQNNGV. The CDR3 reads CASSSAPEWAGELFF. The CDR3 region has the DNA TGTGCCAGCAGCTCAGCCCCGGAGTGGGCCGGGGAGCTGTTTTTT.

The chain employs TRBV10-3 and TRBJ2-7; 9 bases are shared with TRBD1. The CDR3 runs to 14 residues. Germline lookup yields CDR1 ENHRY and CDR2 SYGVKD. Germline trimming cut 2 bases from V and 3 bases from J; bases unmatched to any gene: 2. The CDR3 DNA is TGTGCCATCAGTGAGGGGACAGGGTACTACGAGCAGTACGTC. Amino acids: CAISEGTGYYEQYV.

The genes are TRBV10-3 and TRBJ2-5, with 8 bases that match TRBD2. Germline V gene lookup returns CDR1 ENHRY and CDR2 SYGVKD. The J segment lost 9 bases and the V segment lost 10 bases, leaving 16 bases of the junction unmatched. This CDR3 region has 14 residues. Here the CDR3 reads CATDPTPTGGAQYF. The CDR3 DNA follows: TGTGCCACGGACCCTACCCCAACGGGGGGGGCCCAGTACTTC.

The chain uses TRBV6-5 and TRBJ1-4; D is unresolved. The V end lost 4 bases, the J end lost 8 bases, and 14 bases lay between the germline ends. CDR1 and CDR2 from the germline V gene are MNHEY and SVGAGI. This CDR3 region has 14 residues. The CDR3 loop is CASSSSRLHEKLFF. In nucleotides, the CDR3 is TGTGCCAGCAGTTCGTCTCGACTGCACGAAAAACTGTTTTTT.

The chain links TRBV5-4 to TRBJ2-2; D is uncertain. CDR1 SGHNT and CDR2 YYREEE come from the germline V gene (reference sequence). The V gene lost 8 bases and the J gene lost 6 bases, with 14 bases spanning the gap. The CDR3 extends over 13 amino acids. CDR3: CASGNEVPGELFF. CDR3 bases: TGTGCCAGTGGCAATGAAGTGCCCGGGGAGCTGTTTTTT.

The rearrangement joins TRBV5-1 to TRBJ2-6, with 8 bases identical to TRBD1. Germline V CDR1 and CDR2: SGHRS, YFSETQ. This CDR3 spans 19 amino acids. Unmatched junction bases numbered 11, after V lost 2 bases and J lost 1 base. CDR3 nucleotides: TGCGCCAGCAGCTTCATATTTGGACAGGGACCATCTGGGGCCAACGTCCTGACTTTC. Protein sequence: CASSFIFGQGPSGANVLTF.

As concerns this clone: Its ends do not fully match the called genes, so a read error is possible. The V and J genes are TRBV10-3 and TRBJ2-1; maybe TRBD1 (7 bases). Germline CDR1 reads ENHRY; CDR2 reads SYGVKD. CDR3 length equals 16 residues. The CDR3 sequence: CAISERGQGGYSEQFF. CDR3 nucleotide sequence: TGTGCCATCAGTGAGAGGGGGCAGGGGGGATACAGTGAGCAGTTCTTC.

The chain recombines TRBV7-9 with TRBJ1-2; tentative D call: TRBD1 (6 bases). V shed 7 bases and J shed 8 bases, with 20 bases lying between them. CDR1 and CDR2 from the germline V gene are SEHNR and FQNEAQ (reference sequence). This CDR3 region has 14 residues. Here the CDR3 DNA reads TGTGCCAGCATCACCAACAGGGAATCGGGCGGCTACACCTTC. Protein: CASITNRESGGYTF.

This chain links TRBV7-2 with TRBJ1-5; possibly TRBD1 for D (6 bases). Trimming took off 3 bases at V and 0 bases at J, with 9 bases between the two ends. The CDR3 is made up of 15 amino acids. Germline assignment: CDR1 SGHTA and CDR2 FQGNSA. CDR3 sequence: CASSFVRGSNQPQHF. The CDR3 bases are TGTGCCAGCAGCTTCGTCAGGGGTAGCAATCAGCCCCAGCATTTT. The full variable domain, with the rest looked up from reference TRBV7-2 and TRBJ1-5, is GAGVSQSPSNKVTEKGKDVELRCDPISGHTALYWYRQSLGQGLEFLIYFQGNSAPDKSGLPSDRFSAERTGGSVSTLTIQRTQQEDSAVYLCASSFVRGSNQPQHFGDGTRLSIL.

The V call is TRBV6-5, the J call TRBJ1-2, with D perhaps matching TRBD1 (6 bases). Germline CDR1 reads MNHEY; CDR2 reads SVGAGI. The CDR3 covers 14 residues. The V end lost 7 bases, the J end lost 2 bases, and 14 bases lay between the germline ends. The CDR3 region is CASKGTGLNYGYTF. The CDR3 DNA follows: TGTGCCAGCAAAGGAACAGGGTTGAACTATGGCTACACCTTC.

This clone was counted a single time. The chain is built from TRBV27 and TRBJ2-3; a weak D match, TRBD2 (7 bases). The CDR3 has 15 residues. Trimming removed 8 bases at V and 5 bases at J, with 20 bases between. Germline V gene lookup returns CDR1 MNHEY and CDR2 SMNVEV (reference sequence). CDR3 residues: CASGRAGARKDTQYF. CDR3 DNA sequence: TGTGCCAGCGGGAGGGCGGGGGCCCGCAAAGATACGCAGTATTTT.

The V and J genes are TRBV4-1 and TRBJ1-1, with D possibly being TRBD1 (6 bases). Per germline, CDR1 MGHRA and CDR2 YSYEKL. This CDR3 spans 16 amino acids. Trimming took off 0 bases at V and 2 bases at J, with 13 bases between the two ends. The CDR3 protein is CASSQEGHRANTEAFF. The CDR3 region has the DNA TGCGCCAGCAGCCAAGAGGGGCACAGGGCAAACACTGAAGCTTTCTTT.

The chain links TRBV5-1 to TRBJ2-2; D gene ambiguous. This CDR3 contains 14 residues. Trimming took off 0 bases at V and 0 bases at J, with 3 bases between the two ends. Germline CDR1 reads SGHRS; CDR2 reads YFSETQ. CDR3 nucleotides: TGCGCCAGCAGCTTGGCCGCGAACACCGGGGAGCTGTTTTTT. As protein: CASSLAANTGELFF.

The V and J genes are TRBV7-9 and TRBJ1-5, with TRBD1 matching 8 bases. CDR3 length: 15 amino acids. With V trimmed by 5 bases and J by 7 bases, 10 bases remained unmatched. The germline gives CDR1 SEHNR, CDR2 FQNEAQ (reference sequence). The CDR3 DNA is TGTGCCAGCAGCCCGCTATCGGACAGGGACCAGCCCCAGCATTTT. Translated: CASSPLSDRDQPQHF.

This clone was seen more than once but under ten times. The rearrangement uses TRBV6-1 and TRBJ1-1, with a weak D call TRBD1 (6 bases). Trimming cost V 3 bases and J 4 bases, with 12 bases left between them. From germline, CDR1 is MNHNS and CDR2 SASEGT. The CDR3 extends over 14 amino acids. CDR3: CASSDQNRATEAFF. For the CDR3, the DNA is TGTGCCAGCAGTGACCAGAACAGGGCCACTGAAGCTTTCTTT.

This chain links TRBV28 with TRBJ2-1; no definite D call. The CDR3 contains 11 residues. The V end lost 10 bases, the J end lost 3 bases, and 7 bases lay between the germline ends. The germline gives CDR1 MDHEN, CDR2 SYDVKM. CDR3 nucleotide sequence: TGTGCCACTACGCTCTACAATGAGCAGTTCTTC. Its protein product is CATTLYNEQFF.

The J gene is TRBJ1-5, the V gene TRBV10-1; 8 bases line up with TRBD1. This CDR3 has 14 residues. Germline assignment: CDR1 WNHNN and CDR2 SYGVQD (reference sequence). The junction had 10 bases not matched to a gene; V was cut back by 11 bases and J by 4 bases. In nucleotides, the CDR3 is TGCGCCCGTCCGGACAGGGCCATTAATCAGCCCCAGCATTTT. Translated: CARPDRAINQPQHF.

This clone came up a few times. The V gene is TRBV19, the J gene TRBJ1-1; D uncertain. The V end lost 7 bases, the J end lost 7 bases, and 16 bases lay between the germline ends. Germline V gene data show CDR1 as LNHDA and CDR2 as SQIVND (reference sequence). The CDR3 consists of 13 residues. The CDR3 spells CASIGKGGSEAFF. The CDR3 DNA sequence: TGTGCCAGTATAGGGAAGGGAGGAAGTGAAGCTTTCTTT.

The V call is TRBV3-1 (or the pseudogene TRBV3-2), the J call TRBJ1-3; a possible D gene is TRBD1 (6 bases). Germline V CDR1 and CDR2: LGHDT, YNNKEL (reference sequence). Trimming removed 1 base at V and 2 bases at J, with 9 bases between. CDR3 length: 15 amino acids. The CDR3 nucleotides read TGTGCCAGCAGCCAAGTTACAGGGACTGGAAACACCATATATTTT. Amino acids: CASSQVTGTGNTIYF.

This chain joins TRBV5-1 and TRBJ1-2; TRBD1 matches 8 bases. The CDR3 is made up of 14 amino acids. The germline V gene has CDR1 SGHRS and CDR2 YFSETQ. Trimming cost V 3 bases and J 4 bases; bases outside gene matches: 5. CDR3 DNA sequence: TGCGCCAGCAGCTCCGGGACAGGTAGCTATGGCTACACCTTC. It encodes CASSSGTGSYGYTF.

The chain joins TRBV4-1 to TRBJ1-6, with D perhaps TRBD1 (5 bases). Germline V gives CDR1 MGHRA, CDR2 YSYEKL. There are 15 residues in the CDR3. V was shortened by 4 bases and J by 3 bases, with 10 bases between the two germline ends. The CDR3 bases are TGCGCCAGCAGCCCGACGGACAACTATAATTCACCCCTCCACTTT. It translates to CASSPTDNYNSPLHF.

The J gene is TRBJ2-2, the V gene TRBV19; D is possibly TRBD1 (6 bases). The CDR3 sequence is 15 residues long. The germline CDR1 and CDR2 sequences are LNHDA and SQIVND (reference sequence). V was shortened by 6 bases and J by 0 bases, with 11 bases between the two germline ends. CDR3: CASSHRAANTGELFF. The CDR3 region has the DNA TGTGCCAGTAGCCACAGGGCAGCGAACACCGGGGAGCTGTTTTTT.

The chain is built from TRBV5-4 and TRBJ1-2; D remains unclear. This CDR3 region has 13 residues. The V end lost 0 bases, the J end lost 0 bases, and 3 bases lay between the germline ends. Germline lookup yields CDR1 SGHNT and CDR2 YYREEE (reference sequence). The CDR3 reads CASSLGPNYGYTF. In DNA form, the CDR3 reads TGTGCCAGCAGCTTGGGGCCTAACTATGGCTACACCTTC.

The V call is TRBV29-1, the J call TRBJ2-1; D remains ambiguous. V was shortened by 1 base and J by 1 base, with 11 bases between the two germline ends. Germline V gene data show CDR1 as SQVTM and CDR2 as ANQGSEA. The CDR3 sequence is 15 residues long. DNA of the CDR3: TGCAGCGTTGAAGGGCCGTCCCATTCCTACAATGAGCAGTTCTTC. It specifies CSVEGPSHSYNEQFF.

The chain carries TRBV18 and TRBJ1-1; 10 nucleotides match TRBD1. Per germline, CDR1 KGHSH and CDR2 LQKENI. The CDR3 consists of 16 residues. The trim removed 3 bases at V and 4 bases at J, leaving 8 bases unmatched. The CDR3 reads CASSPTRQGAGTEAFF. CDR3 nucleotide sequence: TGTGCCAGCTCACCGACACGACAGGGGGCCGGCACTGAAGCTTTCTTT.

V and J are TRBV10-3 and TRBJ1-4; a weak D match, TRBD1 (5 bases). Germline CDR1 reads ENHRY; CDR2 reads SYGVKD. Trimming removed 4 bases at V and 8 bases at J, with 14 bases between. CDR3 length equals 14 residues. CDR3 region: CAISGTEKGEKLFF. The CDR3 coding sequence is TGTGCCATCAGTGGGACCGAAAAGGGGGAAAAACTGTTTTTT.